This TCR beta chain derives from a study of T cell responses to AZD1222 COVID-19 vaccine. Study conclusions and caveats: Most donors were white British, females outnumbered males, and clonal diversity was possibly underestimated. No repertoire was sampled before or during the peak T cell response, only after it. Of the AZD1222 recipients, only 6 or 7 were seropositive at baseline.

Sequencing was performed with immunoSEQ multiplex PCR; in TCRdb, only in-frame clones are kept and a portion is missing. The sample consists of over 150,000 clones, just under 95% of them appearing once. The CDR3 is 17 residues long. CDR1 and CDR2 (germline): SGHRS, YFSETQ. V was pared by 5 bases and J by 5 bases, with 16 bases of the junction left unmatched. Note on this clone: The target antigen is unknown.

The chain recombines TRBV5-1 with TRBJ1-1; 9 nucleotides agree with TRBD1. This sequence was found in an adult who received the MenACWY meningococcal vaccine as a control. This specimen consisted of peripheral blood, obtained 28 days after the second dose of the MenACWY control vaccine. The CDR3 coding sequence is TGCGCCAGCAGGTTTTTTCATCCGGGACAGGGTTTGACTGAAGCTTTCTTT. It translates to CASRFFHPGQGLTEAFF.